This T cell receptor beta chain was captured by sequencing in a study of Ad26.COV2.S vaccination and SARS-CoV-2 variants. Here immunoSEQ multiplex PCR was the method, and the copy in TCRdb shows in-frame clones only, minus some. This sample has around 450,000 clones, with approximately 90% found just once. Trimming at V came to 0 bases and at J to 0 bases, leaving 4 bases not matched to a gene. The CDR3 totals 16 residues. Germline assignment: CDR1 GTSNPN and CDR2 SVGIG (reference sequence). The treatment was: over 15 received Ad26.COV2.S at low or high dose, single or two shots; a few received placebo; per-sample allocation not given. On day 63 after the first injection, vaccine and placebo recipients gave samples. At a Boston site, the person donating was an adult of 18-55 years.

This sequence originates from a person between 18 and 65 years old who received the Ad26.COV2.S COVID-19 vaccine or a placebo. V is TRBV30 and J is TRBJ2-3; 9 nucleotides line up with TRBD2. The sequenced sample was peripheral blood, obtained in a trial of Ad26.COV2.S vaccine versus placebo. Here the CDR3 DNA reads TGTGCCTGGAGTGTACCTAGCGGGACTAGCACAGATACGCAGTATTTT. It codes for CAWSVPSGTSTDTQYF.